These 22 T cell receptor beta chains were sequenced from one sample in a study of blood T cell repertoires in COVID-19. Profiled with immunoSEQ multiplex PCR; TCRdb holds only in-frame clones, not every one. The table records about 190,000 clones, around four fifths of them present only once. Sequencing was carried out using peripheral blood. The receptors come from a woman aged 40 to 50 with acute or convalescent COVID-19.

The chain carries TRBV3-1 (or the pseudogene TRBV3-2) and TRBJ2-5, with a weak D call TRBD2 (5 bases). The germline CDR1 and CDR2 sequences are LGHDT and YNNKEL (reference sequence). V lost 10 bases, J lost 3 bases, and 9 bases lay in between. The CDR3 runs to 11 residues. The CDR3 protein is CATGMEETQYF. The CDR3 DNA reads as TGTGCCACGGGAATGGAAGAGACCCAGTACTTC.

The gene calls are TRBV20-1 and TRBJ2-5; D call uncertain. Trimming removed 1 base from V and 4 bases from J, with 4 bases in between. The CDR3 is made up of 11 amino acids. From germline, CDR1 is DFQATT and CDR2 SNEGSKA (reference sequence). This CDR3 reads CSARARETQYF. The CDR3 nucleotides are TGCAGTGCTAGAGCTCGAGAGACCCAGTACTTC.

There are a few counts of this clone. The chain combines TRBV16 with TRBJ1-1, with unresolved D. Germline V lookup: CDR1 KGHSY, CDR2 FQNENV. The CDR3 runs to 14 residues. The germline V and J ends were trimmed by 7 bases and 1 base, with 13 bases remaining between them. The chain's CDR3 is CASKTENGNTEAFF. In DNA, the CDR3 is TGTGCCAGCAAAACCGAAAACGGGAACACTGAAGCTTTCTTT.

The chain uses TRBV4-2 and TRBJ2-7; D ambiguous. This CDR3 is built from 14 residues. CDR1 and CDR2 from the germline V gene are LGHNA and YNFKEQ. Trimming removed 0 bases from V and 2 bases from J, with 8 bases in between. CDR3 bases: TGTGCCAGCAGCCAAGATGCGGTTGCCTACGAGCAGTACTTC. Protein product: CASSQDAVAYEQYF.

There are many counts of this clone. This sequence joins TRBV6-5 and TRBJ1-6; D call uncertain. This CDR3 contains 14 residues. V lost 3 bases to trimming and J lost 7 bases, with 10 bases between them. Germline V gene sequence: CDR1 MNHEY, CDR2 SVGAGI. The CDR3 loop reads CASSYWVGNSPLHF. The CDR3 DNA reads as TGTGCCAGCAGTTATTGGGTCGGGAATTCACCCCTCCACTTT.

Written as DNA, the CDR3 is TGTGCCAGTAGTAGGGGGCTGGACAACAGGGAGGAGCAGTACTTC. As protein: CASSRGLDNREEQYF. J is TRBJ2-7 and V is TRBV19; D perhaps matches TRBD1 (6 bases). The CDR3 totals 15 residues. Looked up from germline, CDR1 is LNHDA and CDR2 is SQIVND (reference sequence). The germline V and J ends were trimmed by 4 bases and 7 bases, with 20 bases remaining between them.

The V and J genes are TRBV13 and TRBJ1-2; TRBD1 matches 8 bases. This CDR3 is 13 amino acids long. From germline, CDR1 is PRHDT and CDR2 FYEKMQ (reference sequence). The V gene end was trimmed by 5 bases and the J gene end by 4 bases; junction bases not matched to a gene: 3. The CDR3 DNA is TGTGCCAGCAGCCCAGGGGGCGTCTATGGCTACACCTTC. Its translation is CASSPGGVYGYTF.

This chain uses TRBV6-5 with TRBJ1-2, with 11 bases aligning to TRBD1. V shed 6 bases, J shed 5 bases, and the junction held 8 bases outside the gene matches. This CDR3 region has 15 residues. Germline CDR1 is MNHEY and CDR2 is SVGAGI. CDR3 nucleotides: TGTGCCAGCAGGCCAGGACAGGGGGCTTTTTATGGCTACACCTTC. It specifies CASRPGQGAFYGYTF.

V and J are TRBV11-2 and TRBJ1-2; 7 nucleotides align to TRBD1. V lost 5 bases and J lost 7; bases outside the gene matches: 7. Germline loops: CDR1 SGHAT, CDR2 FQNNGV. CDR3 length equals 13 residues. CDR3 in DNA: TGTGCCAGCAGCCCGACAGGGTTTGGTGGCTACACCTTC. Residues: CASSPTGFGGYTF.

V usage is TRBV6-5 and J usage is TRBJ2-1; weak D call: TRBD2 (6 bases). The V gene lost 8 bases and the J gene lost 9 bases, with 14 bases spanning the gap. Germline V gene lookup returns CDR1 MNHEY and CDR2 SVGAGI. The CDR3 length is 12 residues. In nucleotides, the CDR3 is TGTGCCAGCGAGGCCCTGGGGGGTGAGCAGTTCTTC. This translates into CASEALGGEQFF.

In this sample, this clone turned up once. The chain employs TRBV2 and TRBJ2-1; TRBD2 matches 10 bases. This CDR3 comprises 15 residues. Germline CDR1 and CDR2: SNHLY and FYNNEI. V was pared by 6 bases and J by 3 bases, with 5 bases of the junction left unmatched. The CDR3 DNA sequence: TGTGCCAGCAGGGGCGGGACTAGCGACTACAATGAGCAGTTCTTC. It codes for CASRGGTSDYNEQFF.

V gene TRBV7-2 combines with J gene TRBJ1-3; D not resolved. Per the germline V gene, CDR1 is SGHTA and CDR2 is FQGNSA. The CDR3 covers 14 residues. Trimming removed 5 bases from V and 4 bases from J, with 12 bases in between. The CDR3 region is CASSRGLSGNTIYF. The CDR3 region has the DNA TGTGCCAGCAGCCGGGGTCTATCGGGAAACACCATATATTTT.

This chain joins TRBV3-1 (or the pseudogene TRBV3-2) and TRBJ2-1; maybe TRBD2 (5 bases). Germline V gene lookup returns CDR1 LGHDT and CDR2 YNNKEL (reference sequence). The CDR3 spans 15 residues. V shed 3 bases and J shed 7 bases, with 16 bases lying between them. The CDR3 sequence: CASSHTRGSGNEQFF. In nucleotides, the CDR3 is TGTGCCAGCAGCCACACGAGAGGGAGTGGGAATGAGCAGTTCTTC.

Here the CDR3 DNA reads TGTGCCAGCAGCCATGGACAGAGTGCCTACGAGCAGTACTTC. Translating it yields CASSHGQSAYEQYF. The chain joins TRBV13 to TRBJ2-7; weak D call: TRBD1 (6 bases). CDR3 length: 14 amino acids. Per germline, CDR1 PRHDT and CDR2 FYEKMQ (reference sequence). Trimming took off 5 bases at V and 2 bases at J, with 13 bases between the two ends.

The chain carries TRBV9 and TRBJ2-1; 7 bases fit TRBD1. This CDR3 contains 15 residues. CDR1 and CDR2 from the germline V gene are SGDLS and YYNGEE. The J segment lost 3 bases and the V segment lost 0 bases, leaving 3 bases of the junction unmatched. CDR3 DNA: TGTGCCAGCAGCGTAGAACAGGGGTTCTACAATGAGCAGTTCTTC. Its protein product is CASSVEQGFYNEQFF.

The chain links TRBV18 to TRBJ2-6; 9 bases are a match to TRBD1. There are 19 residues in the CDR3. The germline V gene encodes CDR1 KGHSH and CDR2 LQKENI. The V gene end was trimmed by 6 bases and the J gene end by 2 bases; junction bases not matched to a gene: 14. For the CDR3, the DNA is TGTGCCAGCTCGTCTGCAGGGACAGGGTTTTTTGCTGGGGCCAACGTCCTGACTTTC. It codes for CASSSAGTGFFAGANVLTF.

The V and J genes are TRBV29-1 and TRBJ2-7, with TRBD1 as a possible D gene (5 bases). The V and J ends lost 0 bases and 13 bases respectively, with 25 bases between them. CDR1 is SQVTM and CDR2 is ANQGSEA in the germline V gene. This CDR3 contains 15 residues. CDR3 residues: CSVEDPSVRSGLAYF. CDR3 coding DNA: TGCAGCGTTGAAGACCCATCGGTCCGATCAGGGTTAGCATACTTC.

J is TRBJ1-2 and V is TRBV6-5, with TRBD1 identical over 9 bases. CDR1 and CDR2 from the germline V gene are MNHEY and SVGAGI. The CDR3 runs to 13 residues. The V gene end was trimmed by 6 bases and the J gene end by 13 bases; junction bases not matched to a gene: 12. The CDR3: CASRPGQGSPPTF. CDR3 sequence (DNA): TGTGCCAGCAGGCCCGGACAGGGGTCCCCCCCCACCTTC.

The V call is TRBV18, the J call TRBJ1-5; TRBD1 agrees at 9 bases. The junction had 6 bases not matched to a gene; V was cut back by 1 base and J by 5 bases. This CDR3 is built from 16 residues. Germline CDR1 and CDR2: KGHSH and LQKENI. Written as DNA, the CDR3 is TGTGCCAGCTCACCACGTGGACAGGGGCTTGATCAGCCCCAGCATTTT. Its protein product is CASSPRGQGLDQPQHF.

The V call is TRBV5-1, the J call TRBJ2-7, with a possible D match to TRBD1 (5 bases). The CDR3 is 13 residues long. V dropped 4 bases and J dropped 2 bases, with 10 bases sitting between them. Germline assignment: CDR1 SGHRS and CDR2 YFSETQ. CDR3 loop: CASSIDRAYEQYF. For the CDR3, the DNA is TGCGCCAGCAGCATAGACAGAGCCTACGAGCAGTACTTC. The whole variable domain, remainder taken from reference TRBV5-1 and TRBJ2-7, is KAGVTQTPRYLIKTRGQQVTLSCSPISGHRSVSWYQQTPGQGLQFLFEYFSETQRNKGNFPGRFSGRQFSNSRSEMNVSTLELGDSALYLCASSIDRAYEQYFGPGTRLTVT.

This chain connects TRBV3-1 (or the pseudogene TRBV3-2) to TRBJ2-1; the D gene is possibly TRBD2 (6 bases). V lost 4 bases and J 10 bases, leaving 14 bases between the germline ends. The CDR3 contains 13 residues. Germline V gene sequence: CDR1 LGHDT, CDR2 YNNKEL (reference sequence). CDR3 region: CASSPVPAGEQFF. For the CDR3, the DNA is TGTGCCAGCAGCCCCGTTCCGGCGGGAGAGCAGTTCTTC.

The rearrangement uses TRBV7-9 and TRBJ1-3; no firm D call. This CDR3 has 14 residues. V lost 2 bases, J lost 5 bases, and 10 bases lay in between. The V gene's germline CDR1 is SEHNR and CDR2 FQNEAQ (reference sequence). CDR3 nucleotide sequence: TGTGCCAGCAGCTTATCGGCAGGTCGAAACACCATATATTTT. The encoded protein is CASSLSAGRNTIYF.